The TCR beta chain described here comes from a study of blood T cell repertoires in COVID-19. Original analysis: Estimates of nucleated cell counts were drawn from the amplification of reference gene primers. Sequenced by immunoSEQ multiplex PCR; TCRdb stores in-frame clones only, minus some. That table gives V, J and clone size, and the DNA gave D and trimming. The top ten clones hold around 9% of a sample with 150,000 to 200,000 clones, 65% to 90% of them seen once. In germline, CDR1 is SNHLY, CDR2 FYNNEI. Trimming pared 8 bases from V and 4 bases from J, leaving 7 bases between. This CDR3 region has 11 residues.

The source is a man aged 45-65 years with active or convalescent COVID-19. This rearrangement joins TRBV2 to TRBJ2-3, with D unclear. Specimen: peripheral blood. CDR3 loop: CASVSADTQYF. The CDR3 DNA reads TGTGCCAGCGTCTCGGCAGATACGCAGTATTTT.